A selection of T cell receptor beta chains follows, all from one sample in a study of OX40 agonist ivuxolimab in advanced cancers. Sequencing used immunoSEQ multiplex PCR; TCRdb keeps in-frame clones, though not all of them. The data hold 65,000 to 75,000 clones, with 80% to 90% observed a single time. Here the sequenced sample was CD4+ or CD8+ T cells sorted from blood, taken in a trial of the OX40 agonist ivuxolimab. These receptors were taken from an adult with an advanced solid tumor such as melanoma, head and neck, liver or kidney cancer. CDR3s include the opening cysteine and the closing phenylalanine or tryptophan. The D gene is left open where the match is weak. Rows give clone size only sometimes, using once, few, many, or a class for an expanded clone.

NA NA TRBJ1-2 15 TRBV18 TGTGCCAGCTCACCCGGGGGTACAGCTAACTATGGCTACACCTTC CASSPGGTANYGYTF
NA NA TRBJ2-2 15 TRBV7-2 TGTGCCAGCAGATTAGGGGGGACAAACACCGGGGAGCTGTTTTTT CASRLGGTNTGELFF
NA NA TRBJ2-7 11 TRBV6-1 TGTGCCAGCAGGAGCATAGGCGAGCAGTACTTC CASRSIGEQYF
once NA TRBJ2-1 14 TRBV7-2 TGTGCCAGCAGCCCCCAGGAGGGGGGCGTAGAGCAGTTCTTC CASSPQEGGVEQFF
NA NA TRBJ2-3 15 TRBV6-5 TGTGCCAGCAGTTACTCCTCAGGGCGCCCAGATACGCAGTATTTT CASSYSSGRPDTQYF
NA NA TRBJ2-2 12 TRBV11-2 TGTGCCAGCAGCTTATCGTTCGGGGAGCTGTTTTTT CASSLSFGELFF
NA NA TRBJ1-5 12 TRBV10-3 TGTGCCATCAGTACGGGGAATCAGCCCCAGCATTTT CAISTGNQPQHF
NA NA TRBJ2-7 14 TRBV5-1 TGCGCCAGCAGCTTGACCCTTGGGGCCTACGAGCAGTACTTC CASSLTLGAYEQYF
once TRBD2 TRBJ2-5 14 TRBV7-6 TGTGCCAGCAGCTCGCCCGATTCGGGGGGGACCCAGTACTTC CASSSPDSGGTQYF
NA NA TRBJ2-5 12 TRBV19 TGTGCCAGTAGTATCGTGGGAGGGACCCAGTACTTC CASSIVGGTQYF
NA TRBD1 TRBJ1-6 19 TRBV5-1 TGCGCCAGCAGCTTGAGCCCCGGGACAGGGGCCTTGTATAATTCACCCCTCCACTTT CASSLSPGTGALYNSPLHF
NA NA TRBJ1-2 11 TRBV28 TGTGCCAGCAGTTTGAACTATGGCTACACCTTC CASSLNYGYTF
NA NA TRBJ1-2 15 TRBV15 TGTGCCACCAGCAGAGTAAGGCAGTCTGACTATGGCTACACCTTC CATSRVRQSDYGYTF
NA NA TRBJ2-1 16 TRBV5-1 TGCGCCAGCAGCTTGGCCTCAAGCGGTTATAACAATGAGCAGTTCTTC CASSLASSGYNNEQFF
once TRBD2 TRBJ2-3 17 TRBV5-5 TGTGCCAGCAGCCAAGACCTAGCGGGAGAGGGGACAGATACGCAGTATTTT CASSQDLAGEGTDTQYF
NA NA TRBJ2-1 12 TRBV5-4 TGTGCCAGCAGCTTGGGTGGGGCTGAGCAGTTCTTC CASSLGGAEQFF
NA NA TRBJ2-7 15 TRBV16 TGTGCCAGCAGCCAAGGGTTCGAGGGGAAGTCGGAGCAGTACTTC CASSQGFEGKSEQYF
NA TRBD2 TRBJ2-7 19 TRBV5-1 TGCGCCAGCAGCTTGTCTGGGGCAGGGGAAGCGGGAGGTTTCTACGAGCAGTACTTC CASSLSGAGEAGGFYEQYF
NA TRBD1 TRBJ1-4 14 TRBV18 TGTGCCAGCTCACTCCGGACAGGGGATGAAAAACTGTTTTTT CASSLRTGDEKLFF
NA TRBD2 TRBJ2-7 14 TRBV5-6 TGTGCCAGCAGCTCACTAGCGGGCGGTGGCTGGCAGTACTTC CASSSLAGGGWQYF
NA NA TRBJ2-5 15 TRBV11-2 TGTGCCAGCAGCTTAGGCCCAGGGAAGGGAGAGACCCAGTACTTC CASSLGPGKGETQYF
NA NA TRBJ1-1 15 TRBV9 TGTGCCAGCAGCGTATATGGGGGCGCTTACACTGAAGCTTTCTTT CASSVYGGAYTEAFF
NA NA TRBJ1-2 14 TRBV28 TGTGCCAGCAGTTTATTAGGCGGAGATCGTGGCTACACCTTC CASSLLGGDRGYTF
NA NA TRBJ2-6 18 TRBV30 TGTGCCTGGAGTGTACCGCTAGGTCATAGCTCTGGGGCCAACGTCCTGACTTTC CAWSVPLGHSSGANVLTF
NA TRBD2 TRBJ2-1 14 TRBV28 TGTGCCAGCAGGCTTCTAGCGGCGTACAATGAGCAGTTCTTC CASRLLAAYNEQFF
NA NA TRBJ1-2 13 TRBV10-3 TGTGCCATCACCCAAGGAGGGTTAAGTGGCTACACCTTC CAITQGGLSGYTF
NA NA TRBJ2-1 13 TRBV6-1 TGTGCCAGCAGTGAAGCGGGCGCCCGGTGGGAGTTCTTC CASSEAGARWEFF
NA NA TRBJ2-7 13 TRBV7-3 TGTGCCAGCAGCTTTTGGGGCGGCCACGAGCAGTACTTC CASSFWGGHEQYF
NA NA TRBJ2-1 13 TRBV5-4 TGTGCCAGCAGCTTGACGGGAGCTAATGAGCAGTTCTTC CASSLTGANEQFF
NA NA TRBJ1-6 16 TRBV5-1 TGCGCCAGCAGCTTGGCCCCTGGCACCTATAATTCACCCCTCCACTTT CASSLAPGTYNSPLHF
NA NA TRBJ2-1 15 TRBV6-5 TGTGCCAGCAGTCGAGCGGGTCCCCCCTACAATGAGCAGTTCTTC CASSRAGPPYNEQFF
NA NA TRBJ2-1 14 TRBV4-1 TGCGCCAGCAGCCAACCCGGGAGAAGGAATGAGCAGTTCTTC CASSQPGRRNEQFF
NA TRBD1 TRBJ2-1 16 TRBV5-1 TGCGCCAGCAGCGGAAATCAGGGGGCCGCCTACAATGAGCAGTTCTTC CASSGNQGAAYNEQFF
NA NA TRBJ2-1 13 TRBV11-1 TGTGCCAGCAGAGGGAGTAGGTTCAATGAGCAGTTCTTC CASRGSRFNEQFF
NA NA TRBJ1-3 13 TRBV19 TGTGCCAGTAGTCCCGGGACCGGGAACACCATATATTTT CASSPGTGNTIYF
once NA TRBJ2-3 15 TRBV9 TGTGCCAGCAGCGTAGGAACTTCTGTTGGAGATACGCAGTATTTT CASSVGTSVGDTQYF
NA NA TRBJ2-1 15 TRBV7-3 TGTGCCAGCAGTTTAGGGATAAGGCCCCCTAATGAGCAGTTCTTC CASSLGIRPPNEQFF
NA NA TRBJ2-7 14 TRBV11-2 TGTGCCAGCAGCTTCCGAACAGGTGAAGACGAGCAGTACTTC CASSFRTGEDEQYF
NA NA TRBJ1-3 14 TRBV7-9 TGTGCCAGCAGCTCATGGACAGCCGGAAACACCATATATTTT CASSSWTAGNTIYF
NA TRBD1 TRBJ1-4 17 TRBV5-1 TGCGCCAGCAGCTCCGGGACAGGGGGCCCAACTAATGAAAAACTGTTTTTT CASSSGTGGPTNEKLFF
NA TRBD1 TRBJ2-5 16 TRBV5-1 TGCGCCAGCAGCTTGAGGCGGGACAGGGCCCTAGAGACCCAGTACTTC CASSLRRDRALETQYF
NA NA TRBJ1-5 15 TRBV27 TGTGCCAGCAGTTTGGGGGCAAGACCAAATCAGCCCCAGCATTTT CASSLGARPNQPQHF
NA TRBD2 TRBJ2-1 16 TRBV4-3 TGCGCCAGCAGCCAAGTCCTAGCGGGAGGGCCCTATGAGCAGTTCTTC CASSQVLAGGPYEQFF
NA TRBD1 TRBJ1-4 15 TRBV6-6 TGTGCCAGCAGTCCTCCGGGACAGCATAATGAAAAACTGTTTTTT CASSPPGQHNEKLFF
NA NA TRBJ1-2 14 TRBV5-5 TGTGCCAGCAGCTTGGCCTGGGGGGAGGATGGCTACACCTTC CASSLAWGEDGYTF
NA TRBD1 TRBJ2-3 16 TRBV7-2 TGTGCCAGCAGCGGACACAGGGGCGCGGGCACAGATACGCAGTATTTT CASSGHRGAGTDTQYF
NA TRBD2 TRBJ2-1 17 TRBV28 TGTGCCAGCAGTTTATTATTTGGGGGACTAGCTTCTAATGAGCAGTTCTTC CASSLLFGGLASNEQFF
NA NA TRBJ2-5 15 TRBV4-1 TGCGCCAGCAGCCAGGGTAGCGGACCTCAAGAGACCCAGTACTTC CASSQGSGPQETQYF
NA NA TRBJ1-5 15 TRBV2 TGTGCCAGCAGTGTCCTACAGGGATTAAATCAGCCCCAGCATTTT CASSVLQGLNQPQHF
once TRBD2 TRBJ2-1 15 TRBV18 TGTGCCAGCTCAGGGACTAGCTTCTCCTACAATGAGCAGTTCTTC CASSGTSFSYNEQFF
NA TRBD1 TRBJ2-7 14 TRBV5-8 TGTGCCAGCAGCCCCCGGGACAGGGTAGACGAGCAGTACTTC CASSPRDRVDEQYF